This T cell receptor (beta chain) originates from a study of T cells in narcolepsy. Across the whole study: Donors had narcolepsy type 1 or type 2, or were healthy controls.

For this clone: Its antigen is not known.

Libraries were prepared by immunoSEQ multiplex PCR; TCRdb keeps only in-frame clonotypes and omits some of them. The sample yields about 27,000 clones, more than 75% seen once. Regarding the study as a whole: Comparing one patient's CSF and blood CD4+ clonotypes highlighted HCRT- and TRIB2-specific autoreactive clonotypes.

The germline CDR1 and CDR2 sequences are SGHVS and FQNEAQ. V dropped 5 bases and J dropped 7 bases, with 14 bases sitting between them. The CDR3 is 14 residues long. The J gene is TRBJ1-4, the V gene TRBV7-8, with D unclear. This receptor was taken from a human donor with narcolepsy. The sample taken for sequencing was CD45RA- memory CD4+ T cells from PBMCs. The CDR3 here is CASSQHVAPEKLFF. For the CDR3, the DNA is TGTGCCAGCAGCCAGCATGTAGCCCCTGAAAAACTGTTTTTT. The variable domain in full, with the rest retrieved from reference TRBV7-8 and TRBJ1-4, is GAGVSQSPRYKVAKRGQDVALRCDPISGHVSLFWYQQALGQGPEFLTYFQNEAQLDKSGLPSDRFFAERPEGSVSTLKIQRTQQEDSAVYLCASSQHVAPEKLFFGSGTQLSVL.